These 22 T cell receptor beta chains came from one sample sequenced in a study of T cell repertoires in ileal Crohn's disease. Sequencing was performed with immunoSEQ multiplex PCR; in TCRdb, only in-frame clones are kept and a portion is missing. The table lists thousands of clones, about two thirds of them singletons, with about 40% in the top ten. Documented time point: proximal margin of the surgical specimen (macroscopically non-inflamed). The sample comprised ileal tissue. The receptors were gathered from an adult with Crohn's disease.

As DNA, the CDR3 is TGCAGCGTTGAAGCCGCAGACGGCTATGGCTACACCTTC. As protein: CSVEAADGYGYTF. This chain joins TRBV29-1 and TRBJ1-2; D remains unclear. Trimming pared 1 base from V and 4 bases from J, leaving 10 bases between. The CDR3 has 13 amino acids. CDR1 is SQVTM, CDR2 ANQGSEA, per germline.

This clone was seen only a few times. The rearrangement uses TRBV5-6 and TRBJ1-6; the D gene is possibly TRBD1 (6 bases). Trimming removed 4 bases from V and 0 bases from J, with 14 bases in between. The germline CDR1 and CDR2 sequences are SGHDT and YYEEEE. The CDR3 has 17 amino acids. CDR3 nucleotide sequence: TGTGCCAGCAGCCGGGGGGCCAGCCTCTCCTATAATTCACCCCTCCACTTT. This gives the protein CASSRGASLSYNSPLHF.

The V gene is TRBV7-6, the J gene TRBJ1-3; D gene unclear. The length of the CDR3 is 16 residues. Germline CDR1 reads SGHVS; CDR2 reads FNYEAQ. The V and J ends lost 2 bases and 4 bases respectively, with 15 bases between them. CDR3 coding DNA: TGTGCCAGCAGCTTACCCCCTTCCGGCCTAGGAAACACCATATATTTT. It translates to CASSLPPSGLGNTIYF.

The rearrangement uses TRBV7-8 and TRBJ2-1; D is tentatively TRBD1 or TRBD2 (6 bases each). The CDR3 contains 16 residues. V lost 3 bases and J 0 bases, leaving 12 bases between the germline ends. Per the germline V gene, CDR1 is SGHVS and CDR2 is FQNEAQ. This CDR3 reads CASSFPGAASYNEQFF. The CDR3 nucleotides read TGTGCCAGCAGCTTTCCGGGGGCCGCCTCCTACAATGAGCAGTTCTTC.

The genes are TRBV7-6 and TRBJ2-7; 9 nucleotides align to TRBD1. Trimming took 5 bases from V and 2 from J; bases not matched to a gene: 7. This CDR3 has 15 residues. Germline-derived CDR1 and CDR2 are SGHVS and FNYEAQ. This CDR3 is CASSRSTGGTYEQYF. CDR3 nucleotides: TGTGCCAGCAGCAGATCGACAGGGGGAACCTACGAGCAGTACTTC.

A word on this clone: Other DNA sequences in the same sample also yield this CDR3. J is TRBJ1-5 and V is TRBV28; the D gene is possibly TRBD1 (5 bases). The V gene's germline CDR1 is MDHEN and CDR2 SYDVKM. The CDR3 runs 12 residues. The V and J ends lost 8 bases and 5 bases respectively, with 10 bases between them. The CDR3 protein is CASRGVYQPQHF. CDR3 nucleotide sequence: TGTGCCAGCCGGGGGGTATATCAGCCCCAGCATTTT. Based on the CDR3 plus reference TRBV28 and TRBJ1-5, the full variable domain is DVKVTQSSRYLVKRTGEKVFLECVQDMDHENMFWYRQDPGLGLRLIYFSYDVKMKEKGDIPEGYSVSREKKERFSLILESASTNQTSMYLCASRGVYQPQHFGDGTRLSIL.

This sequence joins TRBV7-2 and TRBJ1-5; 8 positions agree with TRBD1. Germline V gene data show CDR1 as SGHTA and CDR2 as FQGNSA. The CDR3 runs 15 residues. V trimming: 2 bases; J trimming: 10 bases; junction bases outside the gene matches: 10. CDR3 bases: TGTGCCAGCAGCTTACGAACGGGACAGGACATCCCCCAGCATTTT. It yields the protein CASSLRTGQDIPQHF.

The genes are TRBV7-3 and TRBJ1-3; 7 bases align to TRBD1. The CDR3 extends over 15 amino acids. The germline CDR1 and CDR2 sequences are SGHTA and FQGTGA. J lost 8 bases, V lost 2 bases, and 9 bases had no gene match. The CDR3 region has the DNA TGTGCCAGCAGCTTATCTGGGACAGCTGGGGACACCATATATTTT. Protein sequence: CASSLSGTAGDTIYF.

The V and J genes are TRBV6-5 and TRBJ2-3, with D perhaps TRBD1 (5 bases). This CDR3 spans 13 amino acids. Germline assignment: CDR1 MNHEY and CDR2 SVGAGI. The V end lost 2 bases, the J end lost 6 bases, and 9 bases lay between the germline ends. Written as DNA, the CDR3 is TGTGCCAGCAGTTACACGCAGGGTGATACGCAGTATTTT. Translation: CASSYTQGDTQYF.

CDR3 protein: CASSLASRGQKKNTEAFF. CDR3 in DNA: TGCGCCAGCAGCTTGGCTTCTCGGGGACAGAAAAAGAACACTGAAGCTTTCTTT. The chain combines TRBV5-1 with TRBJ1-1, with TRBD1 identical over 7 bases. The CDR3 is made up of 18 amino acids. The junction had 12 bases not matched to a gene; V was cut back by 0 bases and J by 1 base. Germline CDR1 and CDR2: SGHRS and YFSETQ.

The rearrangement uses TRBV5-5 and TRBJ2-5; 12 bases match TRBD1. CDR1 is SGHKS and CDR2 is YYEKEE in the germline V gene (reference sequence). The CDR3 sequence is 17 residues long. Germline trimming cut 4 bases from V and 5 bases from J; bases unmatched to any gene: 12. In DNA form, the CDR3 reads TGTGCCAGCAGCCCGGGACAGGGGGCCGTGGAGGGGGAGACCCAGTACTTC. Its translation: CASSPGQGAVEGETQYF.

CDR3 nucleotides: TGTGCCAGCAGCGTAGGGGGAGTACTTAGCAATCAGCCCCAGCATTTT. It is translated as CASSVGGVLSNQPQHF. The chain couples TRBV9 to TRBJ1-5, with D hard to call. This CDR3 spans 16 amino acids. Trimming left V 0 bases short and J 0 bases short, with 10 bases between. CDR1 is SGDLS, CDR2 YYNGEE, per germline.

V usage is TRBV7-9 and J usage is TRBJ1-4; D is undetermined. The germline CDR1 and CDR2 sequences are SEHNR and FQNEAQ (reference sequence). The CDR3 extends over 16 amino acids. Trimming stripped 4 bases from V and 6 bases from J, with 18 bases between. The DNA for the CDR3 is TGTGCCAGCAGCTCGTTCCTCCCGGGAGTGGATGAAAAACTGTTTTTT. Protein product: CASSSFLPGVDEKLFF.

The chain joins TRBV18 to TRBJ1-2; D possibly corresponds to TRBD1 (6 bases). The CDR3 is 14 amino acids. Per the germline V gene, CDR1 is KGHSH and CDR2 is LQKENI. V was clipped by 5 bases and J by 4 bases, with 14 bases between them. The CDR3 DNA reads TGTGCCAGCTCATTTAGTGAGGACAGCTATGGCTACACCTTC. Protein: CASSFSEDSYGYTF.

This clone was counted a single time. The chain combines TRBV7-2 with TRBJ2-7; a weak D match, TRBD1 (6 bases). From germline, CDR1 is SGHTA and CDR2 FQGNSA. This CDR3 has 13 amino acids. V shed 5 bases and J shed 6 bases, with 14 bases lying between them. The CDR3 spells CASSPRIGGEQYF. The CDR3 bases are TGTGCCAGCAGCCCGCGAATAGGGGGCGAGCAGTACTTC.

The V gene is TRBV23-1, the J gene TRBJ2-6; tentative D call: TRBD2 (5 bases). TRBV23-1 is identified as an open reading frame with a role that is uncertain. V was shortened by 4 bases and J by 5 bases, with 12 bases between the two germline ends. The CDR3 is made up of 15 amino acids. CDR3 residues: CASSRESARANVLTF. Written as DNA, the CDR3 is TGCGCCAGCAGTCGGGAGTCCGCGAGGGCCAACGTCCTGACTTTC.

The chain recombines TRBV6-6 with TRBJ1-5; D possibly corresponds to TRBD1 (5 bases). The CDR3 consists of 14 residues. In germline, CDR1 is MNHNY, CDR2 SVGAGI (reference sequence). The V and J ends lost 7 bases and 4 bases respectively, with 14 bases between them. CDR3 region: CASTFSGGNQPQHF. CDR3 in DNA: TGTGCCAGCACTTTTAGTGGGGGGAATCAGCCCCAGCATTTT.

In nucleotides, the CDR3 is TGTGCCAGCAGGGATTGGACCGAACCCGGGGAGCTGTTTTTT. Encoded protein: CASRDWTEPGELFF. J is TRBJ2-2 and V is TRBV2; D gene uncertain. This CDR3 has 14 amino acids. Germline V gene data show CDR1 as SNHLY and CDR2 as FYNNEI. The V end lost 6 bases, the J end lost 6 bases, and 14 bases lay between the germline ends.

The gene calls are TRBV7-6 and TRBJ2-1; D is unclear. CDR3 length equals 14 residues. Trimming removed 5 bases from V and 6 bases from J, with 14 bases in between. The germline CDR1 and CDR2 sequences are SGHVS and FNYEAQ. CDR3: CASSAVRASNEQFF. The CDR3 DNA sequence: TGTGCCAGCAGCGCGGTCCGGGCTAGCAATGAGCAGTTCTTC. Variable domain in full (rest from reference TRBV7-6 and TRBJ2-1): GAGVSQSPRYKVTKRGQDVALRCDPISGHVSLYWYRQALGQGPEFLTYFNYEAQQDKSGLPNDRFSAERPEGSISTLTIQRTEQRDSAMYRCASSAVRASNEQFFGPGTRLTVL.

This rearrangement joins TRBV9 to TRBJ2-3; D perhaps matches TRBD2 (5 bases). The CDR3 length is 14 residues. The germline gives CDR1 SGDLS, CDR2 YYNGEE. Between the trimmed V and J ends, which lost 0 bases and 1 base, there was a span of 6 bases. The CDR3 nucleotides are TGTGCCAGCAGCGTAGTGGAGGGCACAGATACGCAGTATTTT. This gives the protein CASSVVEGTDTQYF.

The chain joins TRBV6-6 to TRBJ2-5; possibly TRBD2 for D (5 bases). The CDR3 is made up of 14 amino acids. The germline CDR1 and CDR2 sequences are MNHNY and SVGAGI (reference sequence). V was shortened by 2 bases and J by 1 base, with 8 bases between the two germline ends. The CDR3 coding sequence is TGTGCCAGCAGTTACAGCGGAAGCCAAGAGACCCAGTACTTC. This sequence encodes CASSYSGSQETQYF.

V and J are TRBV9 and TRBJ2-7; 7 bases line up with TRBD2. The CDR3 length is 15 residues. Trimming cost V 0 bases and J 0 bases; bases outside gene matches: 3. Germline V CDR1 and CDR2: SGDLS, YYNGEE. The CDR3 here is CASSVGLAPSYEQYF. CDR3 nucleotides: TGTGCCAGCAGCGTAGGACTAGCCCCCTCCTACGAGCAGTACTTC.